The clone carrying this T cell receptor beta chain was seen ten or more times. Its matching antigen is unknown. The record originates from a study of Graves' ophthalmopathy and Graves' hyperthyroidism. CDR3 regions of TCR beta were amplified from RNA transcripts. HTBI primers primed a first-round RT-PCR, and a second-round multiplex PCR followed. In TCRdb, the multiplex PCR reads were re-called with MiXCR into one record per CDR3 protein. The table includes about 200,000 distinct CDR3 sequences, 25% to 30% detected once. Study-level results: Its predictions of ophthalmopathy progression gave the model 60% to 71% sensitivity and 72.22% specificity. Discrimination between ophthalmopathy and stable hyperthyroidism by a 13-signature model showed roughly 88% sensitivity and less than 84% specificity.

Sequenced input: peripheral blood. The TCR sequence derives from a man in his fifties with Graves' ophthalmopathy.

CDR3 region: CASSLGPGTSVSEQYF. DNA for the CDR3: TGTGCCAGCAGCTTGGGGCCCGGGACTAGTGTTTCCGAGCAGTACTTC. The rearrangement links TRBV7-8 to TRBJ2-7; the match to TRBD2 covers 8 bases. The germline V gene has CDR1 SGHVS and CDR2 FQNEAQ. V shed 3 bases and J 6 bases; nucleotides not matched to a gene: 13. The CDR3 length is 16 residues.